The rows below give T cell receptor beta chains drawn from one sample of a study of T-cell memory formation after mild COVID-19. TCRdb reprocessed the 5' RACE reads via MiXCR and lists one record per CDR3 protein. The sample consists of some 310,000 distinct CDR3 sequences, 20% to 25% of them appearing once. The source material was PBMCs or a T cell subset sorted from them (not recorded which). The receptor set was obtained from a man aged 18 to 30 who had mild COVID-19 (a few samples of this study predate the infection). Cell type and time point are not known. The CDR3 runs from the conserved cysteine through the conserved F or W. The D gene is left open where the match is weak. Clone size is shown for a subset of rows, as once, few, many or a class of expanded clone.

V gene	J gene	D gene	clone size	CDR3 DNA	CDR3 protein
TRBV21-1	TRBJ1-2	.	.	TGTGCCAGCAGCGACAGGGAGGGGAACTATGGCTACACCTTC	CASSDREGNYGYTF
TRBV3-1	TRBJ2-5	TRBD2	few	TGTGCCAGCAGCCAAGATTTGACTAGCGGGTACCAAGAGACCCAGTACTTC	CASSQDLTSGYQETQYF
TRBV5-1	TRBJ1-2	.	.	TGCGCCAGCAGCTCGGGGAGCATGAGTGGCTACACCTTC	CASSSGSMSGYTF
TRBV27	TRBJ1-6	.	few	TGTGCCACATTGGCGGCTTGGGGGTATAATTCACCCCTCCACTTT	CATLAAWGYNSPLHF
TRBV10-3	TRBJ1-2	TRBD1	.	TGTGCCATCAGTGAGTCGCGGACAGGCGACTCCTATGGCTACACCTTC	CAISESRTGDSYGYTF
TRBV5-1	TRBJ1-5	.	few	TGCGCCAGCAGCTTGGAACTCAATCAGCCCCAGCATTTT	CASSLELNQPQHF
TRBV12-3/TRBV12-4	TRBJ1-2	.	few	TGTGCCACCCACCCCCCCACAGGGCGGGGAGGCTACACCTTC	CATHPPTGRGGYTF
TRBV6-1	TRBJ1-6	.	.	TGTGCCAGCAGCCACCAGCGACTGGAGGGTGGATCACCCCTCCACTTT	CASSHQRLEGGSPLHF
TRBV25-1	TRBJ1-2	.	.	TGTGCCAGCAGTCAGTACCTAGACAGCTATGGCTACACCTTC	CASSQYLDSYGYTF
TRBV14	TRBJ2-2	TRBD1	.	TGTGCCAGCAGCGCCTGGACAGGGGTGGACACCGGGGAGCTGTTTTTT	CASSAWTGVDTGELFF
TRBV28	TRBJ1-4	.	few	TGTGCCACCGTACCCTTACTGGGGGCAGTTGAAAAACTGTTTTTT	CATVPLLGAVEKLFF
TRBV6-2/TRBV6-3	TRBJ2-1	TRBD2	few	TGTGCCAGCAGTTACGCACAAGCGGGGGCCCTTTACAATGAGCAGTTCTTC	CASSYAQAGALYNEQFF
TRBV4-1	TRBJ2-5	.	.	TGCGCCAGCAGCCAGACGATCCCAGAGACCCAGTACTTC	CASSQTIPETQYF
TRBV18	TRBJ1-3	TRBD1	.	TGTGCCAGCCCAAACGACAGGGCCTATTCTGGAAACACCATATATTTT	CASPNDRAYSGNTIYF
TRBV2	TRBJ2-3	.	.	TGTGCCAGCGAACAGGGAAGCACAGATACGCAGTATTTT	CASEQGSTDTQYF
TRBV6-5	TRBJ1-2	TRBD1	few	TGTGCCAGCAGACAAACAGGGGGCAATGGCTACACCTTC	CASRQTGGNGYTF
TRBV6-5	TRBJ2-7	.	.	TGTGCCAGCAGTCCCGACAGCATCTACGAGCAGTACTTC	CASSPDSIYEQYF
TRBV7-8	TRBJ2-3	TRBD2	.	TGTGCCAGCAGCTCTCGGGGGCGGGGGGATGATACGCAGTATTTT	CASSSRGRGDDTQYF
TRBV7-9	TRBJ2-1	.	few	TGTGCCAGCAGCTCTCGGAGTCTATCCTACAATGAGCAGTTCTTC	CASSSRSLSYNEQFF
TRBV7-9	TRBJ1-2	TRBD1	.	TGTGCCAGCAGCTTAGGACAGGGTTTTGGCTATGGCTACACCTTC	CASSLGQGFGYGYTF
TRBV2	TRBJ2-5	TRBD2	few	TGTGCCAGCAGGGCTAGCGGGGCTGGAGAGACCCAGTACTTC	CASRASGAGETQYF
TRBV7-2	TRBJ1-6	.	.	TGTGCCAGCAGCCCTTCAGGAAGTAGGTCACCCCTCCACTTT	CASSPSGSRSPLHF
TRBV14	TRBJ1-6	.	.	TGTGCCAGCAGCCCCGGGGCCTCACCCCTCCACTTT	CASSPGASPLHF
TRBV7-6	TRBJ1-3	.	few	TGTGCCAGCAGCTTAGATACAGGAACCTCTGGAAACACCATATATTTT	CASSLDTGTSGNTIYF
TRBV6-2/TRBV6-3	TRBJ1-5	.	.	TGTGCCAGCAGTAAGGGGGATAGCAATCAGCCCCAGCATTTT	CASSKGDSNQPQHF
TRBV12-5	TRBJ1-1	.	few	TGTGCTAGTGGTTTGTATCAGGGGCAGAACACTGAAGCTTTCTTT	CASGLYQGQNTEAFF
TRBV9	TRBJ1-2	TRBD1	few	TGTGCCAGCAGCGGTCGACAGGGTGGTTTTGGCTACACCTTC	CASSGRQGGFGYTF
TRBV6-1	TRBJ2-3	TRBD1	.	TGTGCCAGCACTTCGGACAGGTTCACAGATACGCAGTATTTT	CASTSDRFTDTQYF
TRBV5-1	TRBJ2-5	.	few	TGCGCCAGCAGCCCAATCTGGGGCGATGAGACCCAGTACTTC	CASSPIWGDETQYF
TRBV7-2	TRBJ2-1	TRBD1	.	TGTGCCAGCAGCTCCCGACAGGGAAACGATGCGCAGTTCTTC	CASSSRQGNDAQFF
TRBV4-3	TRBJ2-1	.	.	TGCGCCAGCAGCCAAGATAGGGTGGGTTACAATGAGCAGTTCTTC	CASSQDRVGYNEQFF
TRBV5-1	TRBJ2-3	TRBD2	few	TGCGCCAGCATCCTGGGGGGGGATACGCAGTATTTT	CASILGGDTQYF
TRBV5-1	TRBJ1-2	.	.	TGCGCCAGCAGCCCGTCGGGGAGGGACTATGGCTACACCTTC	CASSPSGRDYGYTF
TRBV7-2	TRBJ1-2	.	few	TGTGCCAGCAGCTTAGAACAGGGCAACTATGGCTACACCTTC	CASSLEQGNYGYTF
TRBV5-1	TRBJ1-1	.	.	TGCGCCAGCAGCCCTTCCAAGAACACTGAAGCTTTCTTT	CASSPSKNTEAFF
TRBV20-1	TRBJ2-7	TRBD2	few	TGCAGTGCTAGTCCTACTAGCGGGGGCTACGAGCAGTACTTC	CSASPTSGGYEQYF
TRBV4-1	TRBJ2-1	.	.	TGCGCCAGCAGCCAAGCGCAAGCGGCCGACTACAATGAGCAGTTCTTC	CASSQAQAADYNEQFF
TRBV6-1	TRBJ1-1	.	few	TGTGCCAGCAGTCCGGGACTCTTCTTTGGAACTGAAGCTTTCTTT	CASSPGLFFGTEAFF
TRBV6-2/TRBV6-3	TRBJ2-6	.	.	TGTGCCAGCAGCTCCGACCCGAGGGCCCGCTCTGGGGCCAACGTCCTGACTTTC	CASSSDPRARSGANVLTF
TRBV4-1	TRBJ1-4	TRBD1	many	TGCGCCAGCAGCCAAACAGGGGGATTGTATGAAAAACTGTTTTTT	CASSQTGGLYEKLFF
TRBV7-3	TRBJ2-2	TRBD2	.	TGTGCCAGCAGCCCACAAGCGGGGGGAACGGGGGAGCTGTTTTTT	CASSPQAGGTGELFF
TRBV28	TRBJ1-2	TRBD1	.	TGTGCCAGCAGTGTATTGACAGGGACTGGCTACACCTTC	CASSVLTGTGYTF
TRBV7-9	TRBJ2-7	.	.	TGTGCCAGCAGCTTACAAGGGGACGAGCAGTACTTC	CASSLQGDEQYF
TRBV4-1	TRBJ1-1	.	few	TGCGCCAGCAGCCAAGGGTCTGAAGCTTTATTT	CASSQGSEALF
TRBV7-8	TRBJ2-3	.	.	TGTGCCAGCAGCTTAGCCCGGGCCTTGGGTCCAGATACGCAGTATTTT	CASSLARALGPDTQYF
TRBV24-1	TRBJ2-5	.	few	TGTGCCACCAGTGACCCGGGACGACGTCCGGAGACCCAGTACTTC	CATSDPGRRPETQYF
TRBV4-2	TRBJ2-6	.	.	TGTGCCAGCAGCCAAGATGCTGGGGCCAACGTCCTGACTTTC	CASSQDAGANVLTF
TRBV3-1	TRBJ1-1	.	.	TGTGCCAGCAGCCAAGTGGAGGTGCCTGAAGCTTTCTTT	CASSQVEVPEAFF
TRBV12-3/TRBV12-4	TRBJ2-3	TRBD1	few	TGTGCCAGCAGTTTAGCAGGGGGCCGGAGCGCAGATACGCAGTATTTT	CASSLAGGRSADTQYF
TRBV5-1	TRBJ1-2	.	few	TGCGCCAGCAGCTTGGACAGGGTCAACTATGGCTACACCTTC	CASSLDRVNYGYTF
TRBV5-5	TRBJ2-7	TRBD2	.	TGTGCCAGCAGCTTGGGAGCGGGGGGTTCCTACGAGCAGTACTTC	CASSLGAGGSYEQYF
TRBV9	TRBJ1-4	TRBD1	.	TGTGCCAGCAGCGGCCCAGGGACAGGGAGAGAAAAACTGTTTTTT	CASSGPGTGREKLFF
TRBV7-3	TRBJ2-1	TRBD2	.	TGTGCCAGCAGCTCGGGACTAGCGGGGGGCCCCTACAATGAGCAGTTCTTC	CASSSGLAGGPYNEQFF